These 25 T cell receptor beta chains were all obtained from the same sample, sequenced in a study of regulatory T cells in long-lasting Graves disease. Libraries of TCR beta came from iRepertoire HTBI primers plus Arm-PCR of CDR3 regions. Each CDR3 protein gets one entry after TCRdb re-called the multiplex PCR reads with MiXCR. There are roughly 510,000 distinct CDR3 sequences in the sample; about 16% occur only once, and around 12% lies in the top ten. Time point defined: newly diagnosed GD, antithyroid drugs for less than 3 months. The TCR library used RNA extracted from PBMCs. This same sample was also taken into another study, of T cells in Graves' hyperthyroidism and ophthalmopathy.

Source: peripheral blood mononuclear cells (PBMCs), taken at new diagnosis, from a patient treated with antithyroid drugs. These receptors were taken from a man aged 18 to 30 with Graves disease.

This clonotype occurred many times. This CDR3 is CASSPPGQVQETQYF. The DNA for the CDR3 is TGTGCCAGCAGTCCGCCGGGACAAGTACAAGAGACCCAGTACTTC. The rearrangement uses TRBV6-1 and TRBJ2-5, with D possibly matching TRBD1 (6 bases). CDR1 is MNHNS, CDR2 SASEGT, per germline. The CDR3 runs to 15 residues. Trimming left V 5 bases short and J 2 bases short, with 15 bases between.

The table lists this clonotype with a few counts. V and J are TRBV2 and TRBJ1-1; D ambiguous. CDR1 and CDR2 (germline): SNHLY, FYNNEI. Trimming took off 3 bases at V and 7 bases at J, with 9 bases between the two ends. The CDR3 length is 12 residues. The CDR3 nucleotides are TGTGCCAGCAGTGACGACCGCATTGAAGCTTTCTTT. It codes for CASSDDRIEAFF.

CDR3 nucleotide sequence: TGTGCCAGCTCGGGGGGGCAGGGGGTGACCCCGACCACTGAAGCTTTCTTT. Translated: CASSGGQGVTPTTEAFF. This chain joins TRBV18 and TRBJ1-1; TRBD1 matches at 7 bases. Germline trimming cut 6 bases from V and 4 bases from J; bases unmatched to any gene: 17. This CDR3 is 17 amino acids long. Germline V gives CDR1 KGHSH, CDR2 LQKENI.

V gene TRBV7-3 combines with J gene TRBJ2-4, with TRBD1 matching 7 bases. Germline CDR1 SGHTA, CDR2 FQGTGA. The V segment lost 3 bases and the J segment 15 bases; nucleotides outside the gene matches: 8. This CDR3 is built from 12 residues. The CDR3 coding sequence is TGTGCCAGCAGCTTTGAACAGGGGCTCGTGTACTTC. It encodes CASSFEQGLVYF.

This clonotype has ten or more counts. The J gene is TRBJ2-3, the V gene TRBV5-1; TRBD1 might be the D (5 bases). The germline V and J ends were trimmed by 0 bases and 2 bases, with 13 bases remaining between them. The CDR3 has 16 amino acids. Germline V gene data show CDR1 as SGHRS and CDR2 as YFSETQ. CDR3 loop: CASSLDARANTDTQYF. The CDR3 DNA reads TGCGCCAGCAGCTTGGACGCCAGGGCGAACACAGATACGCAGTATTTT.

This clonotype was recorded many times. The chain employs TRBV29-1 and TRBJ2-5, with TRBD1 identical over 11 bases. Germline V gene lookup returns CDR1 SQVTM and CDR2 ANQGSEA. The CDR3 consists of 14 residues. V shed 2 bases, J shed 2 bases, and the junction held 1 base outside the gene matches. The CDR3 is CSVERDRGQETQYF. CDR3 nucleotide sequence: TGCAGCGTTGAACGGGACAGGGGGCAAGAGACCCAGTACTTC.

This clonotype was recorded at least ten times. The chain employs TRBV11-2 and TRBJ2-7; possibly TRBD1 for D (6 bases). V dropped 4 bases and J dropped 3 bases, with 22 bases sitting between them. Germline CDR1 reads SGHAT; CDR2 reads FQNNGV. The CDR3 runs to 17 residues. The CDR3 DNA reads TGTGCCAGCAGCTCCCGGGACATAGGAAGTGTCGGCTACGAGCAGTACTTC. This gives the protein CASSSRDIGSVGYEQYF.

This clonotype has more than one count but fewer than ten. The chain couples TRBV29-1 to TRBJ2-7; D tentatively fits TRBD1 or TRBD2 (5 bases each). The CDR3 contains 13 residues. V lost 3 bases, J lost 0 bases, and 9 bases lay in between. The germline V gene has CDR1 SQVTM and CDR2 ANQGSEA. The CDR3 DNA sequence: TGCAGCGTTGACGGGACGTCCTCCTACGAGCAGTACTTC. The encoded protein is CSVDGTSSYEQYF.

There are a few counts of this clonotype. The DNA for the CDR3 is TGTGCCAGCAGCTTAATGGGGAGTTCACAAGAGACCCAGTACTTC. Translation: CASSLMGSSQETQYF. The chain has TRBV7-9 and TRBJ2-5; TRBD2 is a possible D gene (5 bases). The CDR3 spans 15 residues. In germline, CDR1 is SEHNR, CDR2 FQNEAQ (reference sequence). Trimming stripped 2 bases from V and 2 bases from J, with 12 bases between.

This chain links TRBV6-5 with TRBJ1-4; 10 nucleotides align to TRBD1. V lost 4 bases and J lost 3; bases outside the gene matches: 11. There are 18 residues in the CDR3. Germline V gene lookup returns CDR1 MNHEY and CDR2 SVGAGI. The CDR3 loop reads CASSSVPGQGIPNEKLFF. The CDR3 nucleotides are TGTGCCAGCAGTTCCGTCCCGGGACAGGGGATACCTAATGAAAAACTGTTTTTT.

This clonotype was detected a few times. The chain recombines TRBV4-1 with TRBJ2-3; no clear D. Trimming pared 1 base from V and 11 bases from J, leaving 22 bases between. Germline CDR1 and CDR2: MGHRA and YSYEKL. The CDR3 totals 16 residues. This CDR3 reads CASSQAAAEIGSMQYF. CDR3 in DNA: TGCGCCAGCAGCCAAGCCGCCGCCGAAATCGGTAGTATGCAGTATTTT.

The chain recombines TRBV12-3 or TRBV12-4 with TRBJ1-2; tentative D call: TRBD1 (5 bases). The CDR3 loop spans 15 amino acids. The V and J ends lost 5 bases and 6 bases respectively, with 19 bases between them. CDR3 nucleotides: TGTGCCAGCAGTCAGACCCCCGGGACCTTTGATGGCTACACCTTC. It yields the protein CASSQTPGTFDGYTF.

V gene TRBV20-1 combines with J gene TRBJ2-1; 15 nucleotides line up with TRBD2. This CDR3 is built from 15 residues. Germline lookup yields CDR1 DFQATT and CDR2 SNEGSKA (reference sequence). With 6 bases clipped from V and 7 bases from J, the junction kept 7 bases outside the gene matches. The CDR3 here is CSARGLAGGSNEQFF. The CDR3 bases are TGCAGTGCGCGGGGACTAGCGGGAGGTTCAAATGAGCAGTTCTTC.

This clonotype came up many times. This chain joins TRBV28 and TRBJ2-2; D may be TRBD1 (6 bases). This CDR3 is built from 15 residues. CDR1 and CDR2 from the germline V gene are MDHEN and SYDVKM. V lost 3 bases to trimming and J lost 0 bases, with 8 bases between them. In DNA, the CDR3 is TGTGCCAGCAGTTTCAGGGGCGCGAACACCGGGGAGCTGTTTTTT. Residues: CASSFRGANTGELFF.

The chain is built from TRBV6-1 and TRBJ2-2; 9 bases are shared with TRBD1. CDR3 length: 15 amino acids. J was trimmed by 3 bases and V by 6 bases; bases with no gene match: 5. CDR1 is MNHNS and CDR2 is SASEGT in the germline V gene. The CDR3 nucleotides read TGTGCCAGCAGCGGGACAGGGCTACACACCGGGGAGCTGTTTTTT. It yields the protein CASSGTGLHTGELFF.

The rearrangement joins TRBV5-5 to TRBJ2-2, with 7 bases that match TRBD1. Unmatched junction bases numbered 6, after V lost 0 bases and J lost 4 bases. This CDR3 comprises 16 residues. Germline CDR1 and CDR2: SGHKS and YYEKEE (reference sequence). The CDR3: CASSLGQGTSTGELFF. The CDR3 DNA reads as TGTGCCAGCAGCTTGGGACAGGGAACCTCCACCGGGGAGCTGTTTTTT.

This clonotype showed up many times. The V and J genes are TRBV7-3 and TRBJ1-1; D uncertain. CDR1 SGHTA and CDR2 FQGTGA come from the germline V gene. The CDR3 runs 14 residues. V lost 2 bases and J 5 bases, leaving 12 bases between the germline ends. CDR3 DNA sequence: TGTGCCAGCAGCTTATCGGGTGGTTTGACTGAAGCTTTCTTT. Protein product: CASSLSGGLTEAFF. The variable domain in full, completed from reference TRBV7-3 and TRBJ1-1, reads GAGVSQTPSNKVTEKGKYVELRCDPISGHTALYWYRQSLGQGPEFLIYFQGTGAADDSGLPNDRFFAVRPEGSVSTLKIQRTERGDSAVYLCASSLSGGLTEAFFGQGTRLTVV.

This clonotype was picked up many times. The CDR3 region is CASSVRSYEQYF. The CDR3 DNA reads TGTGCCAGCAGCGTCCGAAGCTACGAGCAGTACTTC. The chain is built from TRBV11-2 and TRBJ2-7, with unresolved D. Germline CDR1 reads SGHAT; CDR2 reads FQNNGV. Between the trimmed V and J ends, which lost 5 bases and 3 bases, there was a span of 8 bases. There are 12 residues in the CDR3.

The V gene is TRBV29-1, the J gene TRBJ2-5; D perhaps matches TRBD1 (5 bases). Germline loops: CDR1 SQVTM, CDR2 ANQGSEA. The CDR3 is 12 amino acids. V was trimmed by 4 bases and J by 2 bases, leaving 8 bases between them. The DNA of the CDR3 is TGCAGCGTTGGACAGCTTCAAGAGACCCAGTACTTC. Amino acids: CSVGQLQETQYF.

Regarding this clonotype: A much larger clone is a single base away; this may be a read error. CDR3 residues: CASSRSWDSNSYNEQFF. Here the CDR3 DNA reads TGTGCCAGCTCACGATCTTGGGACTCTAACTCCTACAATGAGCAGTTCTTC. The chain recombines TRBV18 with TRBJ2-1; possibly TRBD2 for D (6 bases). Germline V gene data show CDR1 as KGHSH and CDR2 as LQKENI. The CDR3 loop spans 17 amino acids. Trimming removed 4 bases from V and 0 bases from J, with 16 bases in between. Using reference TRBV18 and TRBJ2-1 for the parts outside the CDR3, the full variable domain is NAGVMQNPRHLVRRRGQEARLRCSPMKGHSHVYWYRQLPEEGLKFMVYLQKENIIDESGMPKERFSAEFPKEGPSILRIQQVVRGDSAAYFCASSRSWDSNSYNEQFFGPGTRLTVL.

This clonotype was picked up many times. This chain joins TRBV6-1 and TRBJ1-2, with D tentatively TRBD1 (5 bases). The germline gives CDR1 MNHNS, CDR2 SASEGT. With 11 bases removed from V and 2 bases from J, the gap between germline ends came to 12 bases. The CDR3 loop spans 12 amino acids. CDR3 in DNA: TGTGCCCTAAGGACAAGCAACTATGGCTACACCTTC. Translating gives CALRTSNYGYTF.

This clonotype came up a few times. The J gene is TRBJ1-3, the V gene TRBV6-5, with 7 bases matching TRBD1. Germline trimming cut 2 bases from V and 0 bases from J; bases unmatched to any gene: 7. The germline V gene has CDR1 MNHEY and CDR2 SVGAGI. There are 17 residues in the CDR3. The DNA of the CDR3 is TGTGCCAGCAGTTACGCCGGACAGGCGATCTCTGGAAACACCATATATTTT. It specifies CASSYAGQAISGNTIYF.

The chain uses TRBV20-1 and TRBJ1-4, with D hard to call. Trimming took off 4 bases at V and 4 bases at J, with 16 bases between the two ends. Germline CDR1 is DFQATT and CDR2 is SNEGSKA (reference sequence). The CDR3 runs 15 residues. The CDR3: CSATSRDLFNEKLFF. For the CDR3, the DNA is TGCAGTGCTACGTCTAGGGATCTTTTTAATGAAAAACTGTTTTTT.

Concerning this clonotype: Only one base separates this from a far larger clonotype, so it likely reflects a read error. This chain links TRBV7-8 with TRBJ2-7; possibly TRBD1 for D (6 bases). The closer fit of TRBJ2-5 to the DNA end suggests the J call may be wrong. The germline V gene has CDR1 SGHVS and CDR2 FQNEAQ. This CDR3 is 15 amino acids long. The CDR3 is CASRDNSGGGETQYF. The CDR3 DNA is TGTGCCAGCAGGGATAACTCTGGGGGCGGGGAGACCCAGTACTTC.

The gene calls are TRBV9 and TRBJ2-5, with 7 bases identical to TRBD2. The CDR3 runs to 16 residues. V dropped 3 bases and J dropped 4; count of bases not matched to a gene: 12. The germline gives CDR1 SGDLS, CDR2 YYNGEE. The CDR3 DNA is TGTGCCAGCAGCGCAGTGGGGGGGTCGAGAGGAGAGACCCAGTACTTC. Translated: CASSAVGGSRGETQYF.